One sample yielded the 20 T cell receptor beta chains listed below, sequenced in a study of cytomegalovirus exposure and HLA in healthy donors. Assay used: immunoSEQ multiplex PCR; TCRdb lists only in-frame clones, some missing. This sample has over 130,000 clones, with around nine tenths found just once. Sequenced sample: PBMCs. These receptors were taken from a man aged 18 to 35 in good health and CMV-seropositive.

In its sample, this clone was seen once. The genes are TRBV27 and TRBJ2-1, with a tentative D call TRBD2 (6 bases). Per germline, CDR1 MNHEY and CDR2 SMNVEV (reference sequence). V lost 2 bases and J lost 6, with 17 bases in between. The CDR3 totals 16 residues. Here the CDR3 DNA reads TGTGCCAGCAGTTTAAATTTCCGGGAGTGGAGCAATGAGCAGTTCTTC. Translation: CASSLNFREWSNEQFF.

V gene TRBV9 combines with J gene TRBJ2-3; 7 nucleotides line up with TRBD2. The ends lost 3 bases at V and 1 base at J; junction bases unmatched: 2. The CDR3 length is 14 residues. Germline V lookup: CDR1 SGDLS, CDR2 YYNGEE. CDR3 residues: CASSGSGGTDTQYF. The CDR3 DNA reads TGTGCCAGCAGCGGGAGCGGGGGCACAGATACGCAGTATTTT.

V is TRBV18 and J is TRBJ2-2; 7 bases map to TRBD1. The CDR3 consists of 16 residues. Germline CDR1 and CDR2: KGHSH and LQKENI. The ends lost 3 bases at V and 3 bases at J; junction bases unmatched: 7. CDR3 amino acids: CASSPARGKDTGELFF. The CDR3 DNA sequence: TGTGCCAGCTCACCCGCCAGGGGGAAGGACACCGGGGAGCTGTTTTTT.

The chain has TRBV27 and TRBJ2-7, with D possibly being TRBD2 (5 bases). The CDR3 length is 15 residues. Germline CDR1 reads MNHEY; CDR2 reads SMNVEV (reference sequence). Trimming took 4 bases from V and 3 from J, leaving 16 bases between them. CDR3 region: CASSYRSGEVYEQYF. For the CDR3, the DNA is TGTGCCAGCAGTTACCGATCCGGGGAAGTCTACGAGCAGTACTTC.

V gene TRBV29-1 combines with J gene TRBJ1-2, with TRBD1 matching 11 bases. The CDR3 is made up of 16 amino acids. Germline values: CDR1 SQVTM, CDR2 ANQGSEA. V trimming: 7 bases; J trimming: 5 bases; junction bases outside the gene matches: 15. The CDR3 sequence is CSAELRTGGFEYGYTF. CDR3 in DNA: TGCAGCGCGGAGTTAAGGACAGGGGGCTTTGAATATGGCTACACCTTC.

The chain has TRBV15 and TRBJ2-3; the D is unclear. CDR1 LNHNV and CDR2 YYDKDF come from the germline V gene (reference sequence). The V gene lost 0 bases and the J gene lost 4 bases, with 8 bases spanning the gap. This CDR3 has 14 residues. CDR3 amino acids: CATSRELRADTQYF. Here the CDR3 DNA reads TGTGCCACCAGCAGAGAACTCCGGGCAGATACGCAGTATTTT.

The chain has TRBV5-1 and TRBJ1-6, with D hard to call. The germline V gene has CDR1 SGHRS and CDR2 YFSETQ. V was trimmed by 5 bases and J by 9 bases, leaving 12 bases between them. This CDR3 has 13 amino acids. The CDR3, as DNA: TGCGCCAGCAGAGAGGGAACTGGTTCACCCCTCCACTTT. This codes for CASREGTGSPLHF.

V gene TRBV23-1 combines with J gene TRBJ2-7; 9 nucleotides match TRBD1. TRBV23-1 falls under the ORF class, with uncertain function. This CDR3 contains 16 residues. The J segment lost 2 bases and the V segment lost 3 bases, leaving 8 bases of the junction unmatched. Here the CDR3 reads CASSHPDRGRAYEQYF. The CDR3 DNA follows: TGCGCCAGCAGTCACCCCGACAGGGGGAGGGCCTACGAGCAGTACTTC.

The CDR3, as DNA: TGTGCCATCAGGGACAGGGCCAATTGGGAGCAGTACTTC. Its protein product is CAIRDRANWEQYF. This chain connects TRBV10-3 to TRBJ2-7; 8 bases align to TRBD1. Germline V gene lookup returns CDR1 ENHRY and CDR2 SYGVKD. CDR3 length: 13 amino acids. The V gene end was trimmed by 6 bases and the J gene end by 7 bases; junction bases not matched to a gene: 8.

The V gene is TRBV18, the J gene TRBJ1-6; 11 bases agree with TRBD1. The V gene end was trimmed by 4 bases and the J gene end by 3 bases; junction bases not matched to a gene: 5. The CDR3 runs 17 residues. Per germline, CDR1 KGHSH and CDR2 LQKENI. The CDR3: CASSLGQGAGYNSPLHF. In DNA, the CDR3 is TGTGCCAGCTCACTCGGACAGGGGGCAGGCTATAATTCACCCCTCCACTTT.

Notes on this clone: The DNA is left out, because the CDR3 cannot be placed on it with certainty; the CDR3 is given as TCRdb lists it. The chain links TRBV30 to TRBJ1-1; the D call TRBD1 from the table was never checked on the DNA. Per germline, CDR1 GTSNPN and CDR2 SVGIG (reference sequence). 11 amino acids form the CDR3, both terminal residues included. The CDR3 sequence: CAWGTGTGEFF.

CDR3 coding DNA: TGTGCCACCAGCTCAAGAGGCAGGGCGTTGAGAAATGAGCAGTTCTTC. It is translated as CATSSRGRALRNEQFF. The chain employs TRBV15 and TRBJ2-1, with TRBD1 as a possible D gene (5 bases). The CDR3 contains 16 residues. The V gene lost 5 bases and the J gene lost 7 bases, with 21 bases spanning the gap. The germline V gene encodes CDR1 LNHNV and CDR2 YYDKDF (reference sequence). The variable domain in full, with the rest retrieved from reference TRBV15 and TRBJ2-1, is DAMVIQNPRYQVTQFGKPVTLSCSQTLNHNVMYWYQQKSSQAPKLLFHYYDKDFNNEADTPDNFQSRRPNTSFCFLDIRSPGLGDTAMYLCATSSRGRALRNEQFFGPGTRLTVL.

The chain links TRBV4-2 to TRBJ2-7; TRBD1 aligns across 9 bases. Germline loops: CDR1 LGHNA, CDR2 YNFKEQ. This CDR3 has 17 amino acids. V lost 1 base and J lost 0; bases outside the gene matches: 7. The CDR3 here is CASSQVIRDRDSYEQYF. CDR3 DNA: TGTGCCAGCAGCCAAGTAATTCGGGACAGGGACTCCTACGAGCAGTACTTC.

CDR3: CAIRGGLNTEAFF. In DNA, the CDR3 is TGTGCCATCAGGGGGGGTCTGAACACTGAAGCTTTCTTT. The rearrangement links TRBV10-3 to TRBJ1-1; weak D call: TRBD1 (5 bases). This CDR3 region has 13 residues. In germline, CDR1 is ENHRY, CDR2 SYGVKD. V lost 6 bases and J lost 0, with 8 bases in between.

The gene calls are TRBV5-1 and TRBJ1-4, with D tentatively TRBD1 (6 bases). There are 16 residues in the CDR3. The germline gives CDR1 SGHRS, CDR2 YFSETQ. V was cut by 0 bases and J by 5 bases, with 14 bases left in between. In DNA, the CDR3 is TGCGCCAGCAGCTTGGACAGGGCGAGTATAAATGAAAAACTGTTTTTT. Translated: CASSLDRASINEKLFF.

The rearrangement joins TRBV29-1 to TRBJ2-1, with 9 bases fitting TRBD1. The V and J ends lost 4 bases and 1 base, in that order; junction bases with no gene match: 2. CDR3 size: 14 residues. Per germline, CDR1 SQVTM and CDR2 ANQGSEA. The CDR3 spells CSVGGTGSYNEQFF. The CDR3 coding sequence is TGCAGCGTTGGAGGGACAGGGTCCTACAATGAGCAGTTCTTC.

The chain has TRBV7-8 and TRBJ1-1; D not resolved. Germline CDR1 and CDR2: SGHVS and FQNEAQ. The V and J ends lost 0 bases and 0 bases respectively, with 11 bases between them. The CDR3 extends over 16 amino acids. CDR3: CASSLAARSLNTEAFF. CDR3 in DNA: TGTGCCAGCAGCTTAGCGGCACGGAGCTTGAACACTGAAGCTTTCTTT.

The rearrangement uses TRBV5-4 and TRBJ2-5, with D tentatively TRBD1 (5 bases). This CDR3 is 15 amino acids long. The germline CDR1 and CDR2 sequences are SGHNT and YYREEE (reference sequence). V lost 4 bases, J lost 5 bases, and 18 bases lay in between. CDR3 sequence (DNA): TGTGCCAGCAGCCGCATGGGGCAGCCCATGGAGACCCAGTACTTC. Protein sequence: CASSRMGQPMETQYF.

This clone was seen just once. At one end the junction does not follow the germline gene, possibly because of a read error. The V and J genes are TRBV6-5 and TRBJ1-5; D remains unclear. The CDR3 spans 15 residues. CDR1 and CDR2 (germline): MNHEY, SVGAGI. CDR3 DNA: TGTGCCAGCAGTTCCGTGTACGGGAGCACTCAGCCCCAGCATTTT. It translates to CASSSVYGSTQPQHF.

The rearrangement joins TRBV5-1 to TRBJ1-4; no clear D gene. Trimming pared 0 bases from V and 5 bases from J, leaving 11 bases between. Germline assignment: CDR1 SGHRS and CDR2 YFSETQ. The CDR3 has 15 amino acids. The CDR3 loop reads CASSLVEGMNEKLFF. CDR3 nucleotide sequence: TGCGCCAGCAGCTTGGTCGAGGGAATGAATGAAAAACTGTTTTTT.